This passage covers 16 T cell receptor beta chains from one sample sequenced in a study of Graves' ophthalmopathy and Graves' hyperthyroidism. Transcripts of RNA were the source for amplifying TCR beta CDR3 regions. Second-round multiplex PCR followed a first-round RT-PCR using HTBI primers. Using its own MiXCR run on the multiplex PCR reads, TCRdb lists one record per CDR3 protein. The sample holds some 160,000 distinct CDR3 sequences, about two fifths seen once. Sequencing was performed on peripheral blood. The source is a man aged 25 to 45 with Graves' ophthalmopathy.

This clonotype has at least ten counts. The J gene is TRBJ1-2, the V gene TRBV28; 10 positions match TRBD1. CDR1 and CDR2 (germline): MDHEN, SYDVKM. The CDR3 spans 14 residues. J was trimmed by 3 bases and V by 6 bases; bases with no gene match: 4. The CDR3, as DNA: TGTGCCAGCAGGAGACAGGGGGCGGACTATGGCTACACCTTC. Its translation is CASRRQGADYGYTF.

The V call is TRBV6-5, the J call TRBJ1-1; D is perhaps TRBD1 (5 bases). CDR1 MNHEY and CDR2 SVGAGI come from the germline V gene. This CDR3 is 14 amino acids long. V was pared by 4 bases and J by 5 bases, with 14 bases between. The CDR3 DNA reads TGTGCCAGCAGTTTGCAGGGTGGTTGGACTGAAGCTTTCTTT. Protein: CASSLQGGWTEAFF.

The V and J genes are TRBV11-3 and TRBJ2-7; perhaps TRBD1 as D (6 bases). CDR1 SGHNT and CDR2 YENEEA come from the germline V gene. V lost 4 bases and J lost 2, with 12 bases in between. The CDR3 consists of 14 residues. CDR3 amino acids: CASSSRDNPYEQYF. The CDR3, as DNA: TGTGCCAGCAGCTCCCGGGACAATCCCTACGAGCAGTACTTC.

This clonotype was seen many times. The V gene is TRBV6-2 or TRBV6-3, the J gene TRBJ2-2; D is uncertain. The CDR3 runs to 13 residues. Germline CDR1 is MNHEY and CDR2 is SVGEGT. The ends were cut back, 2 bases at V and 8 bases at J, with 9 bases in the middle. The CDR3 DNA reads TGTGCCAGCAGTTACGTCCCTCGGGGGGAGCTGTTTTTT. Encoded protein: CASSYVPRGELFF.

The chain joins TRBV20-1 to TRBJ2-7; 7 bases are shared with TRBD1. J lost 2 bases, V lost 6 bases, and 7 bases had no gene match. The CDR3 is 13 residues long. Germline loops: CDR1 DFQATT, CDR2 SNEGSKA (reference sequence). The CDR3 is CSATPGQPYEQYF. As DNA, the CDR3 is TGCAGTGCAACCCCGGGACAGCCCTACGAGCAGTACTTC.

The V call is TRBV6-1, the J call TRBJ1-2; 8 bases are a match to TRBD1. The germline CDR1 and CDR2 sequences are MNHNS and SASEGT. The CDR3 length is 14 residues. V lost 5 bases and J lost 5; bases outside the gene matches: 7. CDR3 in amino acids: CASSTGTGKYGYTF. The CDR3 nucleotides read TGTGCCAGCAGTACCGGGACAGGCAAATATGGCTACACCTTC.

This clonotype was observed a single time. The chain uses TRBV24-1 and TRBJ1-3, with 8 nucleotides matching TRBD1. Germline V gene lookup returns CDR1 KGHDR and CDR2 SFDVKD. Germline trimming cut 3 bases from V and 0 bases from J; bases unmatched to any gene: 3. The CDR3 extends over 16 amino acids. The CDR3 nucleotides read TGTGCCACCAGTGATGGACAGGGAGGCTCTGGAAACACCATATATTTT. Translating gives CATSDGQGGSGNTIYF.

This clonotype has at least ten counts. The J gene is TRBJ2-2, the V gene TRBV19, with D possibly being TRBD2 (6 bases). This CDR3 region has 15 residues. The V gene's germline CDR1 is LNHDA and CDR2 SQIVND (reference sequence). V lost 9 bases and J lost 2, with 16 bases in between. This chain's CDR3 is CASQRASDNTGELFF. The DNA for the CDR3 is TGTGCCAGCCAAAGGGCTAGCGATAACACCGGGGAGCTGTTTTTT.

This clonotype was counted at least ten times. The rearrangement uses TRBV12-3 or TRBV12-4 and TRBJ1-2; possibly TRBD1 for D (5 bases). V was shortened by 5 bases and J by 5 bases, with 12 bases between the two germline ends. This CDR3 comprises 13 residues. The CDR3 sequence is CASSPDSLYGYTF. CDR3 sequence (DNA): TGTGCCAGCAGTCCCGACAGCCTGTATGGCTACACCTTC.

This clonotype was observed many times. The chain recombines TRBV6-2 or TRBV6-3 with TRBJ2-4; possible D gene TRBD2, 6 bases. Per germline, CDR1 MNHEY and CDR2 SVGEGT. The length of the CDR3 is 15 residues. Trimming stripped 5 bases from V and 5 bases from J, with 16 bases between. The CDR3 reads CASSGTEGFQNIQYF. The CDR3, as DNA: TGTGCCAGCAGTGGGACGGAGGGATTCCAAAACATTCAGTACTTC.

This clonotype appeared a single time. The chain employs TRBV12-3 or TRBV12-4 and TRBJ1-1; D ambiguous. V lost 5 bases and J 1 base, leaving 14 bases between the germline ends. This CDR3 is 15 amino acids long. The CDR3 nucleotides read TGTGCCAGCAGTCTCCGCGACACGGGGAACACTGAAGCTTTCTTT. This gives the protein CASSLRDTGNTEAFF.

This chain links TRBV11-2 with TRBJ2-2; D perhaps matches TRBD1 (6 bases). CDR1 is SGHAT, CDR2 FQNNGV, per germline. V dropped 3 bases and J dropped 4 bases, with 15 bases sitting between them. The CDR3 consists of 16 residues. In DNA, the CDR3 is TGTGCCAGCAGCTTTACCACAGGGACGAGCACCGGGGAGCTGTTTTTT. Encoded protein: CASSFTTGTSTGELFF.

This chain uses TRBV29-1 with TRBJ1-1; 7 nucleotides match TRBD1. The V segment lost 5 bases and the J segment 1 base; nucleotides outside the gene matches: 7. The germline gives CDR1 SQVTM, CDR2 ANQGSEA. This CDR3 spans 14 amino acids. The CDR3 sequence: CSVQGGVQNTEAFF. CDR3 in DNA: TGCAGCGTTCAGGGGGGGGTCCAGAACACTGAAGCTTTCTTT.

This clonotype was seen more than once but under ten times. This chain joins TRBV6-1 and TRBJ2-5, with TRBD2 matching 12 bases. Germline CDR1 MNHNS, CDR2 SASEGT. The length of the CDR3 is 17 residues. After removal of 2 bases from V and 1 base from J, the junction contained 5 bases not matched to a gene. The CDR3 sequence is CASSELTSGSGQETQYF. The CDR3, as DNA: TGTGCCAGCAGTGAACTGACTAGCGGGAGTGGCCAAGAGACCCAGTACTTC.

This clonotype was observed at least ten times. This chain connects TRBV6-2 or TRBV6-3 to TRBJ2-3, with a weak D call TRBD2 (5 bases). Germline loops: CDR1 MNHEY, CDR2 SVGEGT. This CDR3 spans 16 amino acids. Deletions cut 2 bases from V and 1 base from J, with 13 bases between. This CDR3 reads CASSYGGGARTDTQYF. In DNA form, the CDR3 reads TGTGCCAGCAGTTACGGAGGCGGAGCGCGCACAGATACGCAGTATTTT.

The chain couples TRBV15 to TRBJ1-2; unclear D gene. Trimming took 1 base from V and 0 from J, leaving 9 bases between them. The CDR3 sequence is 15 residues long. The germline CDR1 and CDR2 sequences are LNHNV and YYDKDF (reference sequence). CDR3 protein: CATSRGEATNYGYTF. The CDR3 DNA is TGTGCCACCAGCAGAGGGGAAGCAACTAACTATGGCTACACCTTC.